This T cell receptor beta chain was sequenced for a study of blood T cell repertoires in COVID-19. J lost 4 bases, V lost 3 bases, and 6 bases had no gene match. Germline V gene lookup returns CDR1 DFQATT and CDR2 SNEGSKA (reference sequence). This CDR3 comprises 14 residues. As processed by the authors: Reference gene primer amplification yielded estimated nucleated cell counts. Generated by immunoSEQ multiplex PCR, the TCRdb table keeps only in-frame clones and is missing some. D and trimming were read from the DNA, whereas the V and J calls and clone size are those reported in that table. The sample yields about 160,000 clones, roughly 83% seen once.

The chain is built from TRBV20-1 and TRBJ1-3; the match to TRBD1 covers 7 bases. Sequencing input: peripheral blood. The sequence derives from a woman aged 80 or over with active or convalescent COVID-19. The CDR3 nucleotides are TGCAGTGCTAGTGGAGGGGGCGAAGGAAACACCATATATTTT. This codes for CSASGGGEGNTIYF.